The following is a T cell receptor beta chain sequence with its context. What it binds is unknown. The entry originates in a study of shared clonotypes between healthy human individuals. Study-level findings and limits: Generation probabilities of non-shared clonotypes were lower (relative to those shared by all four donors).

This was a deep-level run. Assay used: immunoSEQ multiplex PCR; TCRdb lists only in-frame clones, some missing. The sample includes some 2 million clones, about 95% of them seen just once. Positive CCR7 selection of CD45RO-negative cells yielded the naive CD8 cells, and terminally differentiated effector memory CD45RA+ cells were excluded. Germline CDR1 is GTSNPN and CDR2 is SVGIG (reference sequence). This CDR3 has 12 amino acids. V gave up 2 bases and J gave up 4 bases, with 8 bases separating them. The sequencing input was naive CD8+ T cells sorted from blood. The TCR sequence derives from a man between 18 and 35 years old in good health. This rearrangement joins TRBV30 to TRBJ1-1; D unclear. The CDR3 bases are TGTGCCTGGAGTTGGTTGGGCACTGAAGCTTTCTTT. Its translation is CAWSWLGTEAFF. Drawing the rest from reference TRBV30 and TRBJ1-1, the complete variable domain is SQTIHQWPATLVQPVGSPLSLECTVEGTSNPNLYWYRQAAGRGLQLLFYSVGIGQISSEVPQNLSASRPQDRQFILSSKKLLLSDSGFYLCAWSWLGTEAFFGQGTRLTVV.